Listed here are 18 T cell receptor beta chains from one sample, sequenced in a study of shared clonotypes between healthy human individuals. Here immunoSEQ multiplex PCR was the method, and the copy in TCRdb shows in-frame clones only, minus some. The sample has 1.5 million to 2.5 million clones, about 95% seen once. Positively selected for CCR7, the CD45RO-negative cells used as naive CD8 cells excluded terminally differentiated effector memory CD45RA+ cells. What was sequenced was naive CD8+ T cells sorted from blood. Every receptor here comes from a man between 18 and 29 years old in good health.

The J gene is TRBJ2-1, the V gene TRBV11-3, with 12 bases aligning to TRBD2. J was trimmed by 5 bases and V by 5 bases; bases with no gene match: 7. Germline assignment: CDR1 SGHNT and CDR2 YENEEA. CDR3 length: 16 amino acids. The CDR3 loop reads CASSQTSGGTNNEQFF. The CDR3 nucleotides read TGTGCCAGCAGCCAAACTAGCGGGGGGACAAACAATGAGCAGTTCTTC.

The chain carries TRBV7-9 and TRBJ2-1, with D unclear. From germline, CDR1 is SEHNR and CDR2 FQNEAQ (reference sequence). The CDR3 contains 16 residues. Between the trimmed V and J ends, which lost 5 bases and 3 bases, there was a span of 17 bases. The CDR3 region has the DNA TGTGCCAGCAGCCGCCGACTTTCGGGCGACTACAATGAGCAGTTCTTC. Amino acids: CASSRRLSGDYNEQFF.

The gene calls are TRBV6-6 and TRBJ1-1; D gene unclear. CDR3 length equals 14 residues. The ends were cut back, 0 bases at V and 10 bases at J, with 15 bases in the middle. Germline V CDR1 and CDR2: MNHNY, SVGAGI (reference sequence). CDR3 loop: CASSYSQEMVGAFF. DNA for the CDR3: TGTGCCAGCAGTTACTCCCAGGAGATGGTAGGAGCTTTCTTT.

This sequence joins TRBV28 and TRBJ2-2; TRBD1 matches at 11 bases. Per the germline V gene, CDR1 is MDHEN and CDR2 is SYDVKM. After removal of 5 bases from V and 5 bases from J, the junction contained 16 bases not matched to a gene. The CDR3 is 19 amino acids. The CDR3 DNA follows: TGTGCCAGCAGTGCATTCCTAACGGGGACAGGGGGGTATACCGGGGAGCTGTTTTTT. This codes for CASSAFLTGTGGYTGELFF.

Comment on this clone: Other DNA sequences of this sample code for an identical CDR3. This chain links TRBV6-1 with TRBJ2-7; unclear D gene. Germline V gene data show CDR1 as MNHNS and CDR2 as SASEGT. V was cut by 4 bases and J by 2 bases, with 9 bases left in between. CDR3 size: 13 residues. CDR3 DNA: TGTGCCAGCAGTGGGGGTTCCACCTACGAGCAGTACTTC. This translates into CASSGGSTYEQYF.

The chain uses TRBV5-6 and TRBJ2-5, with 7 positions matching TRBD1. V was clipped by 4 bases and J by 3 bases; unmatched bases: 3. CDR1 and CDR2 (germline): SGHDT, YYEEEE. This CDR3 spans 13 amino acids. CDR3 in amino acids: CASSHDREETQYF. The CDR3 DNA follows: TGTGCCAGCAGCCACGACAGGGAAGAGACCCAGTACTTC.

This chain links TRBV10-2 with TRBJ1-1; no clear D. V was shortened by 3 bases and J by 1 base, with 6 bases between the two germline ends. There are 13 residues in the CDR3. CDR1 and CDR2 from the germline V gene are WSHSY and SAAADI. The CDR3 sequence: CASSDRQNTEAFF. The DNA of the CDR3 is TGCGCCAGCAGTGACAGACAGAACACTGAAGCTTTCTTT.

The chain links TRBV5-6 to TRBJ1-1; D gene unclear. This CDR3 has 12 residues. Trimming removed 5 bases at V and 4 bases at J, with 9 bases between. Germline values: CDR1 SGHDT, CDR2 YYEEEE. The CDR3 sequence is CASSYDGTEAFF. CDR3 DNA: TGTGCCAGCAGTTATGATGGCACTGAAGCTTTCTTT.

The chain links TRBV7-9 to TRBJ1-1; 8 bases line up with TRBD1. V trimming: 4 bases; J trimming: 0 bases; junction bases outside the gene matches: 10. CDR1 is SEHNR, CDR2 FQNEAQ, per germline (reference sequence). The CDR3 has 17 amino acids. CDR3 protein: CASSSDRGGFMNTEAFF. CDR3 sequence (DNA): TGTGCCAGCAGCTCTGACAGGGGCGGGTTCATGAACACTGAAGCTTTCTTT.

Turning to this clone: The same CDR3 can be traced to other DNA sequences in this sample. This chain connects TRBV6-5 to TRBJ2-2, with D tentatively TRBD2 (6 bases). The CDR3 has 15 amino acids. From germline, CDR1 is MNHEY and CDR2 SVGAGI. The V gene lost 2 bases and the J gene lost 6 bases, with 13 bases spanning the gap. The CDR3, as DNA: TGTGCCAGCAGTTACGCGGGACCTCGTCCCGGGGAGCTGTTTTTT. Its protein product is CASSYAGPRPGELFF.

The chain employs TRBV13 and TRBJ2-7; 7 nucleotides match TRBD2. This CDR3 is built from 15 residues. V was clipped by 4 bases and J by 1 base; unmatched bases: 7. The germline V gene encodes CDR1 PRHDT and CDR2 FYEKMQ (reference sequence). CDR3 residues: CASSSTDGGSYEQYF. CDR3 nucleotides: TGTGCCAGCAGCTCAACCGACGGGGGGTCCTACGAGCAGTACTTC. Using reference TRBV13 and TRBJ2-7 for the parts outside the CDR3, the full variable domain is AAGVIQSPRHLIKEKRETATLKCYPIPRHDTVYWYQQGPGQDPQFLISFYEKMQSDKGSIPDRFSAQQFSDYHSELNMSSLELGDSALYFCASSSTDGGSYEQYFGPGTRLTVT.

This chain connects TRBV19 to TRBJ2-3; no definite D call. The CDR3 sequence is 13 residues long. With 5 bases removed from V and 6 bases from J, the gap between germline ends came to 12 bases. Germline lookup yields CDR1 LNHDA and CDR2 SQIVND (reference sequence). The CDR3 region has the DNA TGTGCCAGTAGTCCCCACGGTTTGGATACGCAGTATTTT. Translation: CASSPHGLDTQYF. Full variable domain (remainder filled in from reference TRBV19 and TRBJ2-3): DGGITQSPKYLFRKEGQNVTLSCEQNLNHDAMYWYRQDPGQGLRLIYYSQIVNDFQKGDIAEGYSVSREKKESFPLTVTSAQKNPTAFYLCASSPHGLDTQYFGPGTRLTVL.

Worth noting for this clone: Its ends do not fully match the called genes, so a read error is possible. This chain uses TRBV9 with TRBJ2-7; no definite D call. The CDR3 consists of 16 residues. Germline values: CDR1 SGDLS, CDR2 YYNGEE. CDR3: CASSVGSGPKDHEQYF. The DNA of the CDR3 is TGTGCCAGCAGTGTAGGTTCCGGGCCCAAAGACCACGAGCAGTACTTC.

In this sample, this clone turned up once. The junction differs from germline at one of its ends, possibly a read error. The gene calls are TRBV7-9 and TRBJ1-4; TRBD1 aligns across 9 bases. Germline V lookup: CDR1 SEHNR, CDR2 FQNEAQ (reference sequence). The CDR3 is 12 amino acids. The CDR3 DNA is TGTGCCAGCAGCGCTGACTCTGGGACAGGGCTTTTT. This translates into CASSADSGTGLF.

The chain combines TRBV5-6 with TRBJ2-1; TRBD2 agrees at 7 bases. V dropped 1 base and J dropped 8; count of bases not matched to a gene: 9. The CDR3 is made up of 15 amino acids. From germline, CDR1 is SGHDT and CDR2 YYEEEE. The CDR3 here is CASSLLAGASDEQFF. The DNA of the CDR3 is TGTGCCAGCAGCTTGCTGGCGGGAGCTAGTGATGAGCAGTTCTTC.

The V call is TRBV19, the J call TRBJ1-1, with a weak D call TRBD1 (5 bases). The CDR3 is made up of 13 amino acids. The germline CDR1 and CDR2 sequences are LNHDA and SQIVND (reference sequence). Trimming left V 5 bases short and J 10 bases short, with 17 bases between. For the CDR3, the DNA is TGTGCCAGTAGTCCGGGGGGATTGGCTGGAGCTTTCTTT. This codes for CASSPGGLAGAFF.

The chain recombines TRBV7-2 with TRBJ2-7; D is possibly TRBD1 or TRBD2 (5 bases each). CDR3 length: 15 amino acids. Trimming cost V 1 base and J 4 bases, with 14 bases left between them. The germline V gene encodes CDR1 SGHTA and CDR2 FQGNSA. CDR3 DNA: TGTGCCAGCAGCTTAGGAGGGGCTCCCTCGTACGAGCAGTACTTC. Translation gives CASSLGGAPSYEQYF.

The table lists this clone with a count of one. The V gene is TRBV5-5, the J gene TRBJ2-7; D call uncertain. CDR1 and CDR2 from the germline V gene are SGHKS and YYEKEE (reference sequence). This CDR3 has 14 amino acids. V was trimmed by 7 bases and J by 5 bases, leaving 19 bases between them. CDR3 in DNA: TGTGCCAGCGGGGATCCTAACAGAGAACACGAGCAGTACTTC. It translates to CASGDPNREHEQYF.